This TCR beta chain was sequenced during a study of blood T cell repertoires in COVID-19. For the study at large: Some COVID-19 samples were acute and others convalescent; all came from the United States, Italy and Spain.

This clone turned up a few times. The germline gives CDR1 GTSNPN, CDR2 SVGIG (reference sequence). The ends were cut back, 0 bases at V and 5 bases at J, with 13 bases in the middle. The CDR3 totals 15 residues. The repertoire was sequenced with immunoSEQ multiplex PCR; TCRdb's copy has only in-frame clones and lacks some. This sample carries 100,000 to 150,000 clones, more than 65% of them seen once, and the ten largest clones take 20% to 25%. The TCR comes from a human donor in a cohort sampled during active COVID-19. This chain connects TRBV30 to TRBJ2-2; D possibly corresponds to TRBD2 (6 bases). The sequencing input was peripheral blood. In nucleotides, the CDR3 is TGTGCCTGGAGTGTAAGGAGGGCTGGGACCGGGGAGCTGTTTTTT. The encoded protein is CAWSVRRAGTGELFF.